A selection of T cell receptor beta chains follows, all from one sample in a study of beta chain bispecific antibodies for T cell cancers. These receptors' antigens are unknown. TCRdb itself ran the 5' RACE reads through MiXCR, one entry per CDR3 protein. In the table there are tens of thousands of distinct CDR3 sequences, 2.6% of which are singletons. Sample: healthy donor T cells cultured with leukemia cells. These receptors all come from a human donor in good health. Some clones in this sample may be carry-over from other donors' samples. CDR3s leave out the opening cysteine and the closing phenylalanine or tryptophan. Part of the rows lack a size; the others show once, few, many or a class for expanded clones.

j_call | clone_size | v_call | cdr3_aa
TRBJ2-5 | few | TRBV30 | AWSVTTGWETQY
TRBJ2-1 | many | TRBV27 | ASKTSGGFSYNEQF
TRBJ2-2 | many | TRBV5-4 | ASSPNGGSNTGELF
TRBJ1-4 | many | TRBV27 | ASSLSGGTGALKLF
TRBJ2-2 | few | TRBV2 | ASSAGSKENTGELF
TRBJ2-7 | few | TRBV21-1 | ASSNRQDPILSYEQY
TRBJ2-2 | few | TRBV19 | ASSPGSGELF
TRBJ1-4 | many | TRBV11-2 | ASSLGSEYTSGKLF
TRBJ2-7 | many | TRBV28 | ASSFRGGAVHEQY
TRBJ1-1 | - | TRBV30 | AWSVVDGTEAF
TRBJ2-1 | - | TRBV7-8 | ASSLEYLAGSYNEQF
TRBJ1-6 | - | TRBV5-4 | ASRRGEDNSPLH
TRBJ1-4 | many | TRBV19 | ASSTTTGAANEKLF
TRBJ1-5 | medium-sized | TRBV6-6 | ASSLRDRDQPQH
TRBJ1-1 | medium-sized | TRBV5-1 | ASSLFSGTPVVAF
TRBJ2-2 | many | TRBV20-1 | SARDSPGGSGELF
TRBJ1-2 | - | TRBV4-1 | ASSQVEGQGYGYT
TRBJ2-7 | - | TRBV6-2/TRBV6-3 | ASSHGTSGYYEQY
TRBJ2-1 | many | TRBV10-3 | AISDPTSLYNEQF
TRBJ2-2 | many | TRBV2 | ASSDGGVNTGELF
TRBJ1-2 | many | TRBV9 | ASSVGRTAARGYT
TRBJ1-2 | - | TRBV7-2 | ASSLPRGIGGGYT
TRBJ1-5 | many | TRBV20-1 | SARLGGPGSNQPQH
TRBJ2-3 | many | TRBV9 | ASSPIGGGGDTQY
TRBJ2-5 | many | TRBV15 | ATSRFPSDRDQETQY
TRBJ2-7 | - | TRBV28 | ARSSDSGQRRAYEQY
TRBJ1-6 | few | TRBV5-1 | ASMGGNSYNSPLH
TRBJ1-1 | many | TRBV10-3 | AISGGREAF
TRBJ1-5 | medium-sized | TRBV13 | ASSLGTGNQPQH
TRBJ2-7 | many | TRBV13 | ASSLWGTYEQY
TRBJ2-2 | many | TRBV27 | ASTKGDTPGELF
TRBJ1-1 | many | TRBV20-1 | SARTGGDFTEAF
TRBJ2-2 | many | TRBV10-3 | AIKRGTGELF
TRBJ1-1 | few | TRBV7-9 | ASSTEGEAF
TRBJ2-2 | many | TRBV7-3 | ASSLMGLGTGELF
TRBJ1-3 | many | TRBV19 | ARKDRENSGNTIY
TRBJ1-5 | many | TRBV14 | ASSQAQEGNQPQH
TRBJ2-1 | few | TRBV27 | ASSLVSGGHEQF
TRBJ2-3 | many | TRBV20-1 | SASAVGQGLGAQY
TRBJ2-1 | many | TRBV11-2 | ASSMDVGSYNEQF
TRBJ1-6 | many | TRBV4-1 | ASSQDRGFTLH
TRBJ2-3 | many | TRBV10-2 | ASTNTDTQY
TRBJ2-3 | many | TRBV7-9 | ASSSGRDTQY
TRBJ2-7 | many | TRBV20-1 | SARDSKQY
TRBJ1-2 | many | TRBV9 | ASSSVTGNGYT
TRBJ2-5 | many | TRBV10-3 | AISGLAEETQY
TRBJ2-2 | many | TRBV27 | ASRIRGGASAGELF
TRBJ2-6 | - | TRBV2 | ASSGRGGANVLT
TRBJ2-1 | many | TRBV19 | ASMLGVSSYNEQF
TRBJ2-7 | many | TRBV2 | ASRGTGGSYEQY
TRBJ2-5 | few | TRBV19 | ASTSRARETQY
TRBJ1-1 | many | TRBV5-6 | ASSFRNQNTEAF
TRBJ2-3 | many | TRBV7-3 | ASSLKYSDTQY
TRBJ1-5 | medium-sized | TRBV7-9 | ALSTGVNQPQH
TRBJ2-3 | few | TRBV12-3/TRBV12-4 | ASSPLAGGSDTQY
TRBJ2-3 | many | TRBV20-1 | SARGQGPDTQY
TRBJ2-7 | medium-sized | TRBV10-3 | AISLGQGYEQY
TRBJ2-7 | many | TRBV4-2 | ASSSRTSGGSYEQY
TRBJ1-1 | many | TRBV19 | ASSFQMNTEAF